The TCR beta chain under discussion was sequenced for a study of monozygotic twins with cystic fibrosis. At the level of the study: Library input was three micrograms of fragmented DNA, with approximately 14 PCR cycles. Notes on the study in general: Unrelated CF individuals shared fewer identical clonotypes than monozygotic CF twins. Clonality was generally low (median about 0.0097), higher in the most severe patients.

Assay: immunoSEQ multiplex PCR; the TCRdb copy retains only in-frame clones and omits some. In the table there are 13,000 or so clones, approximately 92% of which are singletons. On this clone itself: The antigen remains undetermined.

The CDR3 totals 12 residues. The V gene lost 4 bases and the J gene lost 7 bases, with 9 bases spanning the gap. The V gene's germline CDR1 is MNHEY and CDR2 SMNVEV (reference sequence). This sequence originates from a boy aged 5 to 17 with cystic fibrosis. Sample: blood. This sequence joins TRBV27 and TRBJ2-3; D is undetermined. In nucleotides, the CDR3 is TGTGCCAGCAGTTCCCAAGGGAATACGCAGTATTTT. It specifies CASSSQGNTQYF.